The TCR beta chain under discussion was sequenced for a study of blood T cell repertoires in COVID-19. At the level of the study: T cells, B-cell-depleted T cells, or PBMCs supplied cDNA or gDNA.

This table comes from immunoSEQ multiplex PCR, and its TCRdb copy is limited to in-frame clones, with some not included. The sample yields more than 100,000 clones, over 80% seen once. V dropped 0 bases and J dropped 2 bases, with 11 bases sitting between them. Germline lookup yields CDR1 GTSNPN and CDR2 SVGIG (reference sequence). CDR3 length: 15 residues. The study recruited people aged roughly 18 to 89 years across some 23 US areas. Cohort 3 recovery required two negative PCRs, clearance, or symptom resolution. This rearrangement joins TRBV30 to TRBJ1-3; the D is unclear. Sequenced material: PBMCs or T cells enriched from blood (not recorded which). The clonotype originates from a woman aged 25-40 years who had recovered from COVID-19. CDR3 nucleotides: TGTGCCTGGAGTGTACTCGGCAGGACTGGAAACACCATATATTTT. This translates into CAWSVLGRTGNTIYF.